Presented here are 18 T cell receptor beta chains from one specimen sequenced in a study of T cells in tuberculosis (dated by TCRdb to 2016 to 2019). The library was built by means of the immunoSEQ multiplex PCR assay. TCRdb re-hosts the immuneACCESS table, in-frame sequences only. Its copies lack some clones; in the studies checked, an unresolved V gene accounts for under half of them, and the cause for the rest is not known. The sample table lists 30,000 to 40,000 clones, 95% to 97% of them with a count of one. The ten largest clonotypes hold roughly 6% of the sample. The specimen sequenced was PBMCs. Every receptor here comes from a donor between 10 and 35 years old with latent tuberculosis or without tuberculosis infection.

The chain employs TRBV2 and TRBJ2-3, with 10 bases that match TRBD2. V lost 4 bases and J lost 6; bases outside the gene matches: 7. From germline, CDR1 is SNHLY and CDR2 FYNNEI. CDR3 length equals 15 residues. CDR3 in amino acids: CASSGLAGQRDTQYF. The CDR3 DNA follows: TGTGCCAGCAGTGGACTAGCGGGCCAAAGGGATACGCAGTATTTT.

This clone was counted once. The J gene is TRBJ1-2, the V gene TRBV11-2; D call uncertain. Trimming stripped 5 bases from V and 8 bases from J, with 12 bases between. Germline V gene sequence: CDR1 SGHAT, CDR2 FQNNGV. This CDR3 has 12 residues. CDR3 sequence: CASSQTVSGYTF. In nucleotides, the CDR3 is TGTGCCAGCAGCCAAACGGTGAGCGGCTACACCTTC.

The chain is built from TRBV5-1 and TRBJ1-1; TRBD1 matches 8 bases. After removal of 1 base from V and 7 bases from J, the junction contained 6 bases not matched to a gene. This CDR3 is 14 amino acids long. Germline CDR1 and CDR2: SGHRS and YFSETQ. The CDR3 loop reads CASSLLWGTGEAFF. The CDR3 coding sequence is TGCGCCAGCAGCTTGCTTTGGGGGACAGGTGAAGCTTTCTTT.

CDR3 bases: TGTGCCAGCAAGCTGAATTACGGGACAGGGTTCTACGAGCAGTACTTC. It encodes CASKLNYGTGFYEQYF. This chain connects TRBV28 to TRBJ2-7; 9 bases are shared with TRBD1. Trimming cost V 7 bases and J 3 bases; bases outside gene matches: 13. CDR3 length: 16 residues. Germline V gene sequence: CDR1 MDHEN, CDR2 SYDVKM.

This chain joins TRBV5-1 and TRBJ2-3, with D possibly TRBD1 on 6 matching bases. Germline lookup yields CDR1 SGHRS and CDR2 YFSETQ. Between the trimmed V and J ends, which lost 0 bases and 4 bases, there was a span of 12 bases. The CDR3 sequence is 15 residues long. This chain's CDR3 is CASSLARGTADTQYF. The CDR3 DNA reads TGCGCCAGCAGCTTGGCCAGGGGTACGGCAGATACGCAGTATTTT. The complete variable domain, with remaining parts taken from reference TRBV5-1 and TRBJ2-3, reads KAGVTQTPRYLIKTRGQQVTLSCSPISGHRSVSWYQQTPGQGLQFLFEYFSETQRNKGNFPGRFSGRQFSNSRSEMNVSTLELGDSALYLCASSLARGTADTQYFGPGTRLTVL.

The chain employs TRBV5-1 and TRBJ2-3; 15 nucleotides match TRBD2. The CDR3 covers 17 residues. The trim removed 5 bases at V and 3 bases at J, leaving 7 bases unmatched. The germline gives CDR1 SGHRS, CDR2 YFSETQ. CDR3 loop: CASSPGLAGGATDTQYF. CDR3 sequence (DNA): TGCGCCAGCAGTCCGGGACTAGCGGGGGGTGCAACAGATACGCAGTATTTT.

V gene TRBV7-2 combines with J gene TRBJ2-1; TRBD1 matches 7 bases. The J segment lost 0 bases and the V segment lost 4 bases, leaving 9 bases of the junction unmatched. The CDR3 has 17 residues. Germline V gene lookup returns CDR1 SGHTA and CDR2 FQGNSA. This chain's CDR3 is CASSSRDSYLSYNEQFF. DNA of the CDR3: TGTGCCAGCAGCTCCCGGGACAGCTATCTCTCCTACAATGAGCAGTTCTTC.

The rearrangement joins TRBV9 to TRBJ1-2; the match to TRBD1 covers 9 bases. V shed 3 bases and J 5 bases; nucleotides not matched to a gene: 23. The length of the CDR3 is 20 residues. Germline assignment: CDR1 SGDLS and CDR2 YYNGEE. In DNA, the CDR3 is TGTGCCAGCAGCGATCCCCCTGATCCACAGGGGGCTGAGGTCGCTTATGGCTACACCTTC. It yields the protein CASSDPPDPQGAEVAYGYTF.

This chain connects TRBV14 to TRBJ2-7, with 11 bases identical to TRBD1. Germline V gene lookup returns CDR1 SGHDN and CDR2 FVKESK. The CDR3 contains 17 residues. After removal of 0 bases from V and 2 bases from J, the junction contained 6 bases not matched to a gene. Written as DNA, the CDR3 is TGTGCCAGCAGCCAAGAAGTGGACAGGGGGCGTCCCTACGAGCAGTACTTC. It translates to CASSQEVDRGRPYEQYF.

The table lists this clone with a count of one. The chain combines TRBV5-1 with TRBJ1-4, with TRBD1 matching 8 bases. The CDR3 runs to 16 residues. V was clipped by 2 bases and J by 2 bases; unmatched bases: 5. Germline V gives CDR1 SGHRS, CDR2 YFSETQ. CDR3 sequence: CASSLGQGPTNEKLFF. The DNA of the CDR3 is TGCGCCAGCAGCTTAGGACAGGGTCCTACTAATGAAAAACTGTTTTTT.

The chain combines TRBV7-2 with TRBJ1-2; 7 nucleotides match TRBD1. The CDR3 totals 13 residues. Germline V gene data show CDR1 as SGHTA and CDR2 as FQGNSA. V shed 5 bases, J shed 3 bases, and the junction held 3 bases outside the gene matches. This CDR3 is CASSITGDYGYTF. The CDR3 bases are TGTGCCAGCAGCATTACAGGGGACTATGGCTACACCTTC.

The chain uses TRBV7-2 and TRBJ1-5; no clear D gene. This CDR3 region has 13 residues. Germline V gene data show CDR1 as SGHTA and CDR2 as FQGNSA. The germline V and J ends were trimmed by 5 bases and 7 bases, with 12 bases remaining between them. The DNA of the CDR3 is TGTGCCAGCAGCCCGACCGGCGGCCAGCCCCAGCATTTT. Translating it yields CASSPTGGQPQHF.

This sequence joins TRBV29-1 and TRBJ1-1; 7 bases match TRBD1. The V gene's germline CDR1 is SQVTM and CDR2 ANQGSEA. There are 15 residues in the CDR3. V lost 8 bases and J lost 0; bases outside the gene matches: 12. The CDR3 is CSSGGVDRLNTEAFF. The CDR3 coding sequence is TGCAGCTCCGGCGGCGTGGACAGGTTGAACACTGAAGCTTTCTTT.

The CDR3 spells CASSPGLARQETQYF. DNA of the CDR3: TGTGCCAGCAGCCCCGGACTAGCCAGACAAGAGACCCAGTACTTC. The V call is TRBV6-6, the J call TRBJ2-5, with 8 bases identical to TRBD2. The trim removed 6 bases at V and 2 bases at J, leaving 8 bases unmatched. The CDR3 has 15 residues. Germline loops: CDR1 MNHNY, CDR2 SVGAGI (reference sequence).

As concerns this clone: At one end, the junction sequence differs from germline, possibly due to a read error. V is TRBV5-4 and J is TRBJ1-1, with D maybe TRBD1 (5 bases). The CDR3 covers 15 residues. The germline CDR1 and CDR2 sequences are SGHNT and YYREEE (reference sequence). CDR3 DNA sequence: TGTGCCAGTAGCTTACCCGGTCGGGGGTCCACTGAAGCTTTCTTT. The encoded protein is CASSLPGRGSTEAFF.

J is TRBJ2-4 and V is TRBV18; 7 bases align to TRBD1. The CDR3 is made up of 13 amino acids. CDR1 and CDR2 (germline): KGHSH, LQKENI. J lost 4 bases, V lost 6 bases, and 3 bases had no gene match. Here the CDR3 reads CASSGTEKNIQYF. CDR3 nucleotides: TGTGCCAGCTCCGGGACAGAAAAAAACATTCAGTACTTC.

The rearrangement uses TRBV18 and TRBJ2-5; D is uncertain. The germline V gene encodes CDR1 KGHSH and CDR2 LQKENI. V was clipped by 0 bases and J by 4 bases, with 6 bases between them. CDR3 length: 13 amino acids. The CDR3 loop reads CASSPPIGETQYF. CDR3 nucleotide sequence: TGTGCCAGCTCACCACCGATCGGAGAGACCCAGTACTTC.

The chain joins TRBV6-4 to TRBJ2-3, with TRBD2 as a possible D gene (5 bases). The germline V gene has CDR1 MRHNA and CDR2 SNTAGT. Trimming removed 3 bases at V and 1 base at J, with 5 bases between. The CDR3 sequence is 13 residues long. The CDR3 spells CASSEAGTDTQYF. The CDR3 DNA reads as TGTGCCAGCAGTGAAGCGGGCACAGATACGCAGTATTTT.